The entry that follows covers one T cell receptor (beta chain) sequence. Random hexamers were used to reverse transcribe about 0.5 to 1 ug of RNA. In TCRdb, the immunoSEQ multiplex PCR reads were re-called with MiXCR into one record per CDR3 protein. Among over 100,000 distinct CDR3 sequences, about nine tenths were seen once, and the ten largest hold roughly 0.14%. The CDR3 runs to 14 residues. The germline CDR1 and CDR2 sequences are SGHTA and FQGNSA. Trimming shortened V by 1 base and J by 3 bases, and 10 bases separated the two germline ends. The data stem from a study of CD8 T cells in Susac syndrome.

The V and J genes are TRBV7-2 and TRBJ2-7; weak D call: TRBD1 (7 bases). This clonotype was sampled from a human donor in good health. The sample comprised CD4+ T cells from PBMCs. CDR3 DNA sequence: TGTGCCAGCAGCTTAGATCAGGGGGGCTACGAGCAGTACTTC. Translated, it gives CASSLDQGGYEQYF.